The rows below give T cell receptor beta chains drawn from one sample of a study of PD-1 blockade in classical Hodgkin lymphoma. Clones were read by immunoSEQ multiplex PCR, and TCRdb kept only the in-frame ones, dropping some. This sample has about 53,000 clones, with over 75% found just once. Material: peripheral blood mononuclear cells (PBMCs), obtained at baseline. The receptors shown here come from a human donor with classical Hodgkin lymphoma. Both conserved end residues are part of each CDR3. D genes are given only for firm matches. Rows give clone size only sometimes, using once, few, many, or a class for an expanded clone.

j_call d_call v_call cdr3_length clone_size cdr3_nt cdr3_aa
TRBJ2-3 . TRBV7-2 16 . TGTGCCAGCAGCTTAGTCCCTCTAGGGAGTGGTGATACGCAGTATTTT CASSLVPLGSGDTQYF
TRBJ2-3 TRBD2 TRBV4-3 15 . TGCGCCAGCAGCCAAGGGACTAGCGTCACAGATACGCAGTATTTT CASSQGTSVTDTQYF
TRBJ2-5 . TRBV4-1 13 . TGCGCCAGCAGCCAGACAGTAGGAGAGACCCAGTACTTC CASSQTVGETQYF
TRBJ1-2 . TRBV6-5 15 . TGTGCCAGCAGTTACTCGTATGGGACTAAGGGGGGCTACACCTTC CASSYSYGTKGGYTF
TRBJ2-1 . TRBV7-6 14 . TGTGCCAGCAGCCCACTGGCGGGCCCCGGGGAGCAGTTCTTC CASSPLAGPGEQFF
TRBJ1-1 . TRBV11-3 13 . TGTGCCAGCAGCGACAGATTGAACACTGAAGCTTTCTTT CASSDRLNTEAFF
TRBJ2-1 TRBD2 TRBV18 16 . TGTGCCAGCTCACCTCCGACCGGACTAGCGGGCAATGAGCAGTTCTTC CASSPPTGLAGNEQFF
TRBJ1-2 . TRBV7-2 14 . TGTGCCAGCAGCTTCAAGGGGGCTAACTATGGCTACACCTTC CASSFKGANYGYTF
TRBJ2-1 . TRBV11-2 13 few TGTGCCAGCACCCTGGAATTTGCGGATGAGCAGTTCTTC CASTLEFADEQFF
TRBJ2-2 TRBD2 TRBV10-3 16 once TGTGCCATCACCTCCCGGGGACTAGTGGGGGCCGGGGAGCTGTTTTTT CAITSRGLVGAGELFF
TRBJ1-2 . TRBV6-4 13 . TGTGCCAGCAGTCGTGACACTGGGGATGGCTACACCTTC CASSRDTGDGYTF
TRBJ2-2 . TRBV7-3 18 . TGTGCCAGCAGCCGCCGAGGGCGGTTAGCAACGAACACCGGGGAGCTGTTTTTT CASSRRGRLATNTGELFF
TRBJ1-5 TRBD1 TRBV5-6 16 few TGTGCCAGCAGCTTGGCCGGGACAGGGGGAAATCAGCCCCAGCATTTT CASSLAGTGGNQPQHF
TRBJ2-7 . TRBV5-1 14 . TGCGCCAGCAGCCAACAGCAGCATGGGGACGAGCAGTACTTC CASSQQQHGDEQYF
TRBJ2-5 . TRBV7-6 19 . TGTGCCAGCAGCTTAAGATCCCCGGGCAGTACTCTTATGCAGGAGACCCAGTACTTC CASSLRSPGSTLMQETQYF
TRBJ2-1 TRBD2 TRBV6-5 15 . TGTGCCAGCAGTTACTCGGGTAGCGGGTGGGCTGAGCAGTTCTTC CASSYSGSGWAEQFF
TRBJ1-1 . TRBV11-3 14 once TGTGCCAGCAGCTTTTCAGGGCCGGGAACTGAAGCTTTCTTT CASSFSGPGTEAFF
TRBJ2-5 . TRBV18 15 . TGTGCCAGCTCACGGACCGCAGGGGCCGAGGAGACCCAGTACTTC CASSRTAGAEETQYF
TRBJ2-7 . TRBV9 15 . TGTGCCAGCAGCGTAGCAGATAGCGGCGGATACGAGCAGTACTTC CASSVADSGGYEQYF
TRBJ1-2 . TRBV5-1 15 once TGCGCCAGCAGCTTGGGGGGCAGGGTGCGGTATGGCTACACCTTC CASSLGGRVRYGYTF
TRBJ2-2 TRBD2 TRBV19 16 . TGTGCCAGTAGTAAACTAGCGGGAGGGAACACCGGGGAGCTGTTTTTT CASSKLAGGNTGELFF
TRBJ2-1 TRBD2 TRBV7-6 19 . TGTGCCAGCAGCTTAGCAATGACTAGCGGGAGGAGACCACACAATGAGCAGTTCTTC CASSLAMTSGRRPHNEQFF
TRBJ2-5 . TRBV5-1 11 . TGCGCCAGCAAAGGGGAAGAGACCCAGTACTTC CASKGEETQYF
TRBJ2-1 TRBD2 TRBV27 15 . TGTGCCAGCAGTTTAGTAGCGGGAGCCTACAATGAGCAGTTCTTC CASSLVAGAYNEQFF
TRBJ2-7 . TRBV10-3 13 few TGTGCCATCAAGGAGAGGGGGAACTACGAGCAGTACTTC CAIKERGNYEQYF
TRBJ1-2 TRBD1 TRBV19 16 . TGTGCCAGTAGCGCCGCCGGGACAGGGGAGGCCTATGGCTACACCTTC CASSAAGTGEAYGYTF
TRBJ2-6 . TRBV4-2 16 once TGTGCCAGCAGCCTCTCGGATCTCTCTGGGGCCAACGTCCTGACTTTC CASSLSDLSGANVLTF
TRBJ2-1 . TRBV4-3 16 . TGCGCCAGCAGCCAAGAGCGGGGGCCTCCCTACAATGAGCAGTTCTTC CASSQERGPPYNEQFF
TRBJ2-3 . TRBV7-2 14 . TGTGCCAGCAGCGACAGGAGTAGCACAGATACGCAGTATTTT CASSDRSSTDTQYF
TRBJ2-7 TRBD2 TRBV7-9 16 . TGTGCCAGCAGCCTAAAATTAGCGGGAGGGCGCTACGAGCAGTACTTC CASSLKLAGGRYEQYF
TRBJ1-1 TRBD1 TRBV7-6 14 . TGTGCCAGCAGCCGCCAGGGGGCGGGCACTGAAGCTTTCTTT CASSRQGAGTEAFF
TRBJ1-4 . TRBV7-2 15 . TGTGCCAGCAGCTTAGTCGCAACAACTAATGAAAAACTGTTTTTT CASSLVATTNEKLFF
TRBJ1-1 . TRBV11-3 14 . TGTGCCAGCAGCTTAGATCCGACTTTGACTGAAGCTTTCTTT CASSLDPTLTEAFF
TRBJ1-1 . TRBV29-1 13 . TGCAGCGTTGGTTTAACAGGGCGAACTGAAGCTTTCTTT CSVGLTGRTEAFF
TRBJ1-1 TRBD1 TRBV9 15 . TGTGCCAGCAGCGCTATGACAGGGGGCGAGACTGAAGCTTTCTTT CASSAMTGGETEAFF
TRBJ2-1 TRBD2 TRBV19 18 . TGTGCCAGTAGTATTACGCCGTGGGAGGGAAGGGAAAACAATGAGCAGTTCTTC CASSITPWEGRENNEQFF
TRBJ2-2 . TRBV6-6 15 . TGTGCCAGCAGCGAGAGGAGGGGGAACACCGGGGAGCTGTTTTTT CASSERRGNTGELFF
TRBJ2-5 . TRBV9 16 . TGTGCCAGCAGCGTAGCTGGAGGGGGCGTACAAGAGACCCAGTACTTC CASSVAGGGVQETQYF
TRBJ1-1 . TRBV27 14 . TGTGCCAGCAGCGACAATGGCCTCGGCTCTGAAGCTTTCTTT CASSDNGLGSEAFF
TRBJ2-2 . TRBV11-1 18 . TGTGCCAGCAGCTTTTCCAGGTGGGACCCCCACGGGACCGGGGAGCTGTTTTTT CASSFSRWDPHGTGELFF
TRBJ2-2 . TRBV19 14 . TGTGCCAGTAGTATTCAGGGGATCACCGGGGAGCTGTTTTTT CASSIQGITGELFF
TRBJ2-5 . TRBV7-9 14 . TGTGCCAGCAGCAATCCGGGGTATGGGGAGACCCAGTACTTC CASSNPGYGETQYF
TRBJ2-1 TRBD2 TRBV2 14 once TGTGCCAGCAGGCGTTCCGGGACTAGTAATGAGCAGTTCTTC CASRRSGTSNEQFF
TRBJ1-2 . TRBV19 13 . TGTGCCAGTAGTATAGATCACCTATATGGCTACACCTTC CASSIDHLYGYTF
TRBJ2-1 TRBD2 TRBV11-3 14 . TGTGCCAGCAGCCCACTAGCGACCTACAATGAGCAGTTCTTC CASSPLATYNEQFF
TRBJ2-5 TRBD2 TRBV5-1 14 . TGCGCCAGCGGTCCCTCGTCGGGGGGGGAGACCCAGTACTTC CASGPSSGGETQYF
TRBJ1-2 . TRBV30 12 . TGTGCCTGGAGTGGACAGATAAGGCGCTACACCTTC CAWSGQIRRYTF
TRBJ2-5 TRBD2 TRBV7-6 15 few TGTGCCAGCAGCTTCGGGCGGGAGCGGTCAGAGACCCAGTACTTC CASSFGRERSETQYF
TRBJ2-5 . TRBV30 12 . TGTGCCTGGAGTGGCACTTGGGAGACCCAGTACTTC CAWSGTWETQYF
TRBJ1-1 . TRBV5-1 14 . TGCGCCAGCAGCTTGCCGTACGGGAACACTGAAGCTTTCTTT CASSLPYGNTEAFF
TRBJ1-4 TRBD1 TRBV10-3 15 few TGTGCCATCAGAGGGACCGGGACAGATAATGAAAAACTGTTTTTT CAIRGTGTDNEKLFF
TRBJ1-3 . TRBV19 15 . TGTGCCAGTACCTTTCGAGGGGGTACTGGAAACACCATATATTTT CASTFRGGTGNTIYF
TRBJ1-1 . TRBV29-1 14 . TGCAGCGCCCCCGGGGGGGGGAGAGACACTGAAGCTTTCTTT CSAPGGGRDTEAFF
TRBJ2-4 . TRBV4-1 19 once TGCGCCAGCAGCCAAGGGATACCACAGGGAAGGGGAACCAAAAACATTCAGTACTTC CASSQGIPQGRGTKNIQYF